The 18 T cell receptor beta chains below all came from one sample that was sequenced in a study of T cell repertoires in cytomegalovirus infection. TCRdb redid the calling of the reads with MiXCR, one entry per CDR3 protein. The sample holds 350,000 to 550,000 distinct CDR3 sequences, under 40% seen once. Specimen: PBMCs. The receptors were gathered from a human donor in good health (CMV status not recorded). Some clones in this sample may be carry-over from other donors' samples.

V and J are TRBV7-9 and TRBJ2-7, with a possible D match to TRBD1 (5 bases). The CDR3 is 14 amino acids. V was cut by 5 bases and J by 4 bases, with 15 bases left in between. Per the germline V gene, CDR1 is SEHNR and CDR2 is FQNEAQ (reference sequence). CDR3 sequence: CASSESTVEYEQYF. CDR3 sequence (DNA): TGTGCCAGCAGCGAATCGACAGTAGAATACGAGCAGTACTTC. The full variable domain, rest sourced from reference TRBV7-9 and TRBJ2-7, is DTGVSQNPRHKITKRGQNVTFRCDPISEHNRLYWYRQTLGQGPEFLTYFQNEAQLEKSRLLSDRFSAERPKGSFSTLEIQRTEQGDSAMYLCASSESTVEYEQYFGPGTRLTVT.

Notes on this clonotype: One junction end disagrees with the germline gene, perhaps due to a read error. The chain couples TRBV10-3 to TRBJ2-1; 9 bases are a match to TRBD2. The germline V gene has CDR1 ENHRY and CDR2 SYGVKD. The CDR3 sequence is 17 residues long. CDR3 in amino acids: CAIIEGAGGGAANEQFF. The CDR3 DNA is TGTGCCATCATTGAGGGGGCGGGCGGGGGGGCCGCAAATGAGCAGTTCTTC.

The chain uses TRBV19 and TRBJ1-1; no firm D call. The CDR3 totals 14 residues. V was shortened by 3 bases and J by 4 bases, with 12 bases between the two germline ends. Germline V lookup: CDR1 LNHDA, CDR2 SQIVND (reference sequence). The CDR3 nucleotides read TGTGCCAGTAGTATTTTGCCCAGGAGCACTGAAGCTTTCTTT. Translated, it gives CASSILPRSTEAFF.

In the case of this clonotype: One end of the junction does not line up with germline, which may come from a read error. The chain uses TRBV20-1 and TRBJ2-1, with 7 bases identical to TRBD1. Germline V gene sequence: CDR1 DFQATT, CDR2 SNEGSKA (reference sequence). This CDR3 spans 15 amino acids. The CDR3 DNA is TGCAGTGCTAGCGACAGGGAAAGCTCCTACAAGGAGCAGTTCTTC. Its protein is CSASDRESSYKEQFF.

The gene calls are TRBV5-1 and TRBJ1-6, with 7 nucleotides matching TRBD1. The CDR3 runs 15 residues. Trimming at V came to 5 bases and at J to 7 bases, leaving 9 bases not matched to a gene. Germline CDR1 and CDR2: SGHRS and YFSETQ. The CDR3 coding sequence is TGCGCCAGCAGTCCTCTGGGACAGTCAAATTCACCCCTCCACTTT. Protein product: CASSPLGQSNSPLHF.

This clonotype has only a few counts. The V and J genes are TRBV12-3 or TRBV12-4 and TRBJ1-3, with D tentatively TRBD1 (5 bases). CDR3 length: 16 residues. Deletions cut 6 bases from V and 0 bases from J, with 15 bases between. The CDR3 DNA is TGTGCCAGCAGGTCCCCCCGGGGACGCTCTGGAAACACCATATATTTT. Protein: CASRSPRGRSGNTIYF.

V is TRBV7-2 and J is TRBJ1-3, with TRBD1 as a possible D gene (5 bases). Germline CDR1 and CDR2: SGHTA and FQGNSA. The CDR3 runs to 15 residues. V gave up 0 bases and J gave up 3 bases, with 9 bases separating them. CDR3 in amino acids: CASSLATGHGNTIYF. The CDR3 nucleotides are TGTGCCAGCAGCTTAGCCACAGGACATGGAAACACCATATATTTT. Together with reference TRBV7-2 and TRBJ1-3, the CDR3 gives the full variable domain: GAGVSQSPSNKVTEKGKDVELRCDPISGHTALYWYRQSLGQGLEFLIYFQGNSAPDKSGLPSDRFSAERTGGSVSTLTIQRTQQEDSAVYLCASSLATGHGNTIYFGEGSWLTVV.

This clonotype appeared a few times. The rearrangement joins TRBV6-5 to TRBJ1-2; D may be TRBD1 (6 bases). The germline CDR1 and CDR2 sequences are MNHEY and SVGAGI. The CDR3 is 11 residues long. V was trimmed by 6 bases and J by 9 bases, leaving 11 bases between them. The CDR3 DNA reads TGTGCCAGCAGAACTGGACAGCGCTACACCTTC. This gives the protein CASRTGQRYTF.

The J gene is TRBJ2-7, the V gene TRBV29-1, with a weak D call TRBD1 (5 bases). V was clipped by 4 bases and J by 2 bases, with 6 bases between them. Germline V gene data show CDR1 as SQVTM and CDR2 as ANQGSEA. CDR3 length: 11 residues. The CDR3 DNA is TGCAGCGTTGCAGGGACCTACGAGCAGTACTTC. This codes for CSVAGTYEQYF.

CDR3 loop: CASSLSRLALTPLHF. CDR3 in DNA: TGTGCCAGCAGCTTATCCCGCCTGGCCTTGACACCCCTCCACTTT. J is TRBJ1-6 and V is TRBV7-2; D ambiguous. CDR3 size: 15 residues. Germline assignment: CDR1 SGHTA and CDR2 FQGNSA. V was pared by 2 bases and J by 11 bases, with 16 bases between.

This clonotype was picked up many times. The chain is built from TRBV7-8 and TRBJ2-1; D is ambiguous. V lost 1 base and J lost 8, with 9 bases in between. The CDR3 has 13 amino acids. The germline gives CDR1 SGHVS, CDR2 FQNEAQ. CDR3 region: CASSLVGSDEQFF. CDR3 DNA: TGTGCCAGCAGCTTAGTGGGGTCCGATGAGCAGTTCTTC.

The chain recombines TRBV6-2 or TRBV6-3 with TRBJ2-7, with D uncertain. V was shortened by 3 bases and J by 2 bases, with 11 bases between the two germline ends. The CDR3 length is 14 residues. Germline CDR1 and CDR2: MNHEY and SVGEGT. In DNA, the CDR3 is TGTGCCAGCAGTTATGAGGCCCCGACCTACGAGCAGTACTTC. It codes for CASSYEAPTYEQYF.

As to this clonotype: The junction departs from the called germline gene at one end, perhaps through a read error. The chain links TRBV4-1 to TRBJ1-2, with a possible D match to TRBD1 (5 bases). The CDR3 runs 13 residues. CDR1 and CDR2 from the germline V gene are MGHRA and YSYEKL. Here the CDR3 DNA reads TGCGCCAGCAGCCAAGATTGGGGGGTTGGCTACAACTTC. It is translated as CASSQDWGVGYNF.

This clonotype came up many times. The V call is TRBV19, the J call TRBJ1-6; unclear D gene. V was clipped by 3 bases and J by 5 bases, with 11 bases between them. The V gene's germline CDR1 is LNHDA and CDR2 SQIVND (reference sequence). The CDR3 is 15 residues long. The CDR3 sequence is CASSILTPDNSPLHF. Written as DNA, the CDR3 is TGTGCCAGTAGTATTCTTACGCCGGATAATTCACCCCTCCACTTT.

The table lists this clonotype with a count of one. The chain carries TRBV11-2 and TRBJ2-7; 7 positions match TRBD2. The germline V gene has CDR1 SGHAT and CDR2 FQNNGV. The CDR3 runs to 15 residues. V dropped 1 base and J dropped 0; count of bases not matched to a gene: 3. CDR3 residues: CASSLVAGNSYEQYF. Here the CDR3 DNA reads TGTGCCAGCAGCTTAGTAGCGGGCAACTCCTACGAGCAGTACTTC.

This clonotype was observed at least ten times. The chain combines TRBV7-2 with TRBJ2-5; D gene unclear. Germline CDR1 and CDR2: SGHTA and FQGNSA. The ends were cut back, 3 bases at V and 0 bases at J, with 8 bases in the middle. The CDR3 is made up of 14 amino acids. The CDR3 loop is CASSLGLYQETQYF. The CDR3 nucleotides read TGTGCCAGCAGCTTGGGGTTGTACCAAGAGACCCAGTACTTC.

This chain connects TRBV28 to TRBJ1-5, with 9 bases identical to TRBD1. Germline V gene lookup returns CDR1 MDHEN and CDR2 SYDVKM. The CDR3 is 16 residues long. The junction had 7 bases not matched to a gene; V was cut back by 5 bases and J by 2 bases. The DNA for the CDR3 is TGTGCCAGCAGTAGACAGGGGGGAATGGGCAATCAGCCCCAGCATTTT. Protein sequence: CASSRQGGMGNQPQHF.

The CDR3 is CASTRDSYSYEQYF. The CDR3 nucleotides read TGCGCCAGCACCCGGGACAGTTACTCCTACGAGCAGTACTTC. The rearrangement joins TRBV5-1 to TRBJ2-7; 7 nucleotides agree with TRBD1. Germline loops: CDR1 SGHRS, CDR2 YFSETQ. CDR3 length: 14 residues. The V and J ends lost 6 bases and 0 bases, in that order; junction bases with no gene match: 6.